The following is a T cell receptor (beta chain) sequence with its context. Antigen specificity is unknown. This sample is part of a study of shared clonotypes between healthy human individuals. General study points: The sole specimen, blood, was sampled, and tissue repertoires likely differ.

The germline V and J ends were trimmed by 1 base and 3 bases, with 10 bases remaining between them. The CDR3 sequence is 14 residues long. In germline, CDR1 is SGHNT, CDR2 YYREEE (reference sequence). In the original analysis: Filtering was not the same, since immunoSEQ gave junction-only sequences without quality scores. Data came from immunoSEQ multiplex PCR; TCRdb stores just in-frame clones and leaves some out. The V and J calls and clone size are taken from that table; D and trimming were inferred from the DNA. The profile covers around 1.4 million clones, with approximately 98.5% appearing a single time and about 0.4% taken by the ten largest.

The receptor was isolated from a man aged 30 to 39 in good health. V usage is TRBV5-4 and J usage is TRBJ2-5, with D possibly matching TRBD2 (6 bases). Sequenced sample: naive CD4+ T cells sorted from blood. Subset specified: CD45RA+ positively selected. The CDR3 protein is CASSLRGNEETQYF. The CDR3, as DNA: TGTGCCAGCAGCTTGCGGGGGAACGAAGAGACCCAGTACTTC.